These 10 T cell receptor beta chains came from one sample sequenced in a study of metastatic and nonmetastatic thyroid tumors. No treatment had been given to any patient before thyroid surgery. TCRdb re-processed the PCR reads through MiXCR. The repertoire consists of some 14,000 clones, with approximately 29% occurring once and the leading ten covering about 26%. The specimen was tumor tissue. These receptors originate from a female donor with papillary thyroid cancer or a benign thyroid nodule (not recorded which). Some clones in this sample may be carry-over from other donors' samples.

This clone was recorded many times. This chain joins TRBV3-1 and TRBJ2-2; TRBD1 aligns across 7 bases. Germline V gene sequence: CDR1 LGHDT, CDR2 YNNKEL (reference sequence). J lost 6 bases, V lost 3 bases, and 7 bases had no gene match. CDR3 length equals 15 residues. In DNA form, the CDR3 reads TGTGCCAGCAGCCAGCCGGGACAGAAGGCCGGGGAGCTGTTTTTT. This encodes CASSQPGQKAGELFF.

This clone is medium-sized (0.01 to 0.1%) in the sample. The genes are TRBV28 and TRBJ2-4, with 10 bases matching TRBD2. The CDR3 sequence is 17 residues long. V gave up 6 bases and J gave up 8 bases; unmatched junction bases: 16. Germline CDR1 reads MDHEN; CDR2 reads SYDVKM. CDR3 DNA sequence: TGTGCCAGCAGCTCACTCTTCTCTAGCGGGAGCGGATACATTCAGTACTTC. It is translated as CASSSLFSSGSGYIQYF.

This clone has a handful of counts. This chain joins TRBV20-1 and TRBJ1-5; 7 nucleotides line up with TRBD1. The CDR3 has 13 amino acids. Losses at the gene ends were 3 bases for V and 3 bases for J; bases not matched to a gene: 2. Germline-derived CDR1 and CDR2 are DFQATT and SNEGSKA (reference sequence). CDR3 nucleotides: TGCAGTGCTAGGACAGGGATCAATCAGCCCCAGCATTTT. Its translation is CSARTGINQPQHF.

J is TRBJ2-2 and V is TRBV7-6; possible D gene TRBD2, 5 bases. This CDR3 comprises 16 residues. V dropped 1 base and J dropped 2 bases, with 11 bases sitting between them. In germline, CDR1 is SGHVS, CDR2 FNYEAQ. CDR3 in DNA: TGTGCCAGCAGCTTAGGAGGGCAGTTTAACACCGGGGAGCTGTTTTTT. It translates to CASSLGGQFNTGELFF. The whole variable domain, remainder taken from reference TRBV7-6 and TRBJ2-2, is GAGVSQSPRYKVTKRGQDVALRCDPISGHVSLYWYRQALGQGPEFLTYFNYEAQQDKSGLPNDRFSAERPEGSISTLTIQRTEQRDSAMYRCASSLGGQFNTGELFFGEGSRLTVL.

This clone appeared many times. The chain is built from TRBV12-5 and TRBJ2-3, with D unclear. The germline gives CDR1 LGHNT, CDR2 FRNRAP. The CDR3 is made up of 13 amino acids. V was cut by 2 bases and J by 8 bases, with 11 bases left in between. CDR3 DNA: TGTGCTAGTGGTTTGACCACGGACGGTACGCAGTATTTT. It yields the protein CASGLTTDGTQYF.

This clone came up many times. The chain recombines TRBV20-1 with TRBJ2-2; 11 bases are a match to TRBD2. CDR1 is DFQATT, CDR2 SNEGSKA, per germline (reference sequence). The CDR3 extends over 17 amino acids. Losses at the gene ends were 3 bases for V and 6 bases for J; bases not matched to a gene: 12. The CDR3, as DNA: TGCAGTGCTAGCCCGTCTCTAGCGGGAGGATGGGCCGGGGAGCTGTTTTTT. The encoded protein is CSASPSLAGGWAGELFF.

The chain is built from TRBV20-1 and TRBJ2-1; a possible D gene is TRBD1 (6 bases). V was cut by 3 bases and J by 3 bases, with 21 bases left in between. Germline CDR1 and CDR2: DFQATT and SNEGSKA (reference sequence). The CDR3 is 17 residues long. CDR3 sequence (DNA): TGCAGTGCTAGCGCCAGGGGACACAGATCGGACTACAATGAGCAGTTCTTC. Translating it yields CSASARGHRSDYNEQFF.

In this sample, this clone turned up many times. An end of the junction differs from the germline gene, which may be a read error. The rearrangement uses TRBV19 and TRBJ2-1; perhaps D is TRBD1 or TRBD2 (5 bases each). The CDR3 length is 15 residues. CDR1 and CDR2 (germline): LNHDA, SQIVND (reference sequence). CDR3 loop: CASRIGTVGRGEQFF. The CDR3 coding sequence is TGTGCCAGTAGGATAGGGACGGTAGGACGGGGTGAGCAGTTCTTC.

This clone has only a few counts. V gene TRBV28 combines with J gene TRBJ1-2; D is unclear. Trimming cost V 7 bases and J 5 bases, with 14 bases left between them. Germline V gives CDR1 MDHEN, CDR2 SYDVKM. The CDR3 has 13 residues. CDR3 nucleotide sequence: TGTGCCAGCACGTCTGGCCTTACGTATGGCTACACCTTC. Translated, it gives CASTSGLTYGYTF.

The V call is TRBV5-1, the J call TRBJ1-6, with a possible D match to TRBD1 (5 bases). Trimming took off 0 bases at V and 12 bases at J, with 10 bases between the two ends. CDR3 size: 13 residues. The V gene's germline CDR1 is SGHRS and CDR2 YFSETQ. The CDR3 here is CASSLAGWGPLHF. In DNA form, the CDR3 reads TGCGCCAGCAGCTTGGCAGGGTGGGGACCCCTCCACTTT.